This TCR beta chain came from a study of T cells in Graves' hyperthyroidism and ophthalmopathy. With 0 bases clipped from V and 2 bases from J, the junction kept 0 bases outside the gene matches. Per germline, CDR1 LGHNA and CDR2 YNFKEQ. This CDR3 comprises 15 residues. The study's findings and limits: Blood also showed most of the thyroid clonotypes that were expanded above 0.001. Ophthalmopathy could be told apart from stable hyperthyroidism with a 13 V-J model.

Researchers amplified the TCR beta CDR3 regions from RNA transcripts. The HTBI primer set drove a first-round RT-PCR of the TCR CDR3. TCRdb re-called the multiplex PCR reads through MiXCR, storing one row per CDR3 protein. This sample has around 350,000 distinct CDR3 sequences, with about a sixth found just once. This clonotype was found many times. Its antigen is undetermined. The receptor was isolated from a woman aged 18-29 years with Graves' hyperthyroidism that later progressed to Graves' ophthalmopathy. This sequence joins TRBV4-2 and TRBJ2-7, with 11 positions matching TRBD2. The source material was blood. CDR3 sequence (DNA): TGTGCCAGCAGCCAAGAGACTAGCGGGACCTACGAGCAGTACTTC. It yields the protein CASSQETSGTYEQYF.